The clone carrying this T cell receptor (beta chain) was observed at least ten times. The antigen is unknown. V was shortened by 6 bases and J by 4 bases, with 10 bases between the two germline ends. The CDR3 is made up of 12 amino acids. Germline CDR1 and CDR2: DFQATT and SNEGSKA (reference sequence). These data belong to a study of T cells after yellow fever vaccination. Whole-study findings and limits: The study found a weaker secondary response that peaked faster, day 5 versus 15. Abundant clonotypes (contaminants from the bulk population) could be present in FACS-sorted repertoires. Booster samples showed a return of most primary-vaccination clones (roughly 95% CD4, approximately 88% CD8).

The study made its TCR cDNA through 5'RACE template switching. That step introduced a universal primer site along with UMIs. One entry per CDR3 protein, called by TCRdb with MiXCR from the 5' RACE reads. This sample has roughly 63,000 distinct CDR3 sequences, with 7.4% found just once. The J gene is TRBJ2-1, the V gene TRBV20-1, with D unclear. The receptor comes from a man aged 30 to 39 who received the YFV17D yellow fever vaccine. Sequencing was performed on CD8+ T cells sorted from PBMCs, taken 15 days after the yellow fever booster vaccination. The CDR3 here is CSALEVYNEQFF. The CDR3 nucleotides are TGCAGTGCACTCGAGGTGTACAATGAGCAGTTCTTC.